This T cell receptor (beta chain) stems from a study of vaccination and CD4 T cells after COVID-19. For the study at large: Convalescent donors were composed of six males and four females, of whom two were Hispanic. Study findings and constraints: The great majority, 304 of 307 vaccine-specific clones, proved spike mono-reactive in convalescent patients.

Sequencing of DNA taken from cultured CD4+ T cells relied on the Oncomine TCR Beta short-read assay. TCRdb used MiXCR to reprocess the PCR reads, holding one entry per CDR3 protein. The data show about 9,800 distinct CDR3 sequences, about half seen once. Treatment reported: roughly 10-day PBMC culture with coronavirus spike peptide pools or control peptides (ViraFEST assay). ViraFEST stimulated the growth of antigen-specific T cells using peptide pools and subsequently profiled their TCRs by sequencing. Comment on this clonotype: Its antigen is not known.

The length of the CDR3 is 15 residues. Unmatched junction bases numbered 11, after V lost 8 bases and J lost 4 bases. Per the germline V gene, CDR1 is LNHDA and CDR2 is SQIVND (reference sequence). This receptor was obtained from a human donor who had recovered from COVID-19. The specimen sequenced was CD4+ T cells from blood, cultured in vitro. V is TRBV19 and J is TRBJ1-5; 7 bases align to TRBD1. CDR3 in DNA: TGTGCCAGTGGCGTCTTAGGGGGCTCGAATCAGCCCCAGCATTTT. It translates to CASGVLGGSNQPQHF.